Listed below are T cell receptor beta chains from one sample, sequenced in a study of identical twins. One entry per CDR3 protein results from TCRdb running MiXCR on the 5' RACE reads. This table has hundreds of thousands of distinct CDR3 sequences, around 7.5% appearing once. These data were also reused for a study on yellow fever vaccine responses in identical twins.

The source material was PBMCs. These receptors all stem from a woman aged 18 to 35 in good health. Each CDR3 is given with its conserved first and last residue. A D gene is named only where the DNA matches it firmly. Not all rows give a size; the values are once, few, many and, for expanded clones, a class.

few	15	NA	TRBJ1-2	TRBV10-3	TGTGCCATCAGTGAGTCGAAAGGGGGGCACTATGGCTACACCTTC	CAISESKGGHYGYTF
few	17	NA	TRBJ2-2	TRBV7-9	TGTGCCAGCACCAAACAAACCGGGACACCGAACACCGGGGAGCTGTTTTTT	CASTKQTGTPNTGELFF
few	15	TRBD2	TRBJ2-5	TRBV12-3/TRBV12-4	TGTGCCAGCGGGGATAGCGGGAGGTACCAAGAGACCCAGTACTTC	CASGDSGRYQETQYF
NA	12	NA	TRBJ2-5	TRBV29-1	TGCAGCGTGGGTGACAGCCCAAGGGCCCAGTACTTC	CSVGDSPRAQYF
NA	14	NA	TRBJ2-5	TRBV12-3/TRBV12-4	TGTGCCAGCAGTTTAGTCAGGGGCGAAGAGACCCAGTACTTC	CASSLVRGEETQYF
many	12	NA	TRBJ1-6	TRBV20-1	TGCAGTGCTAGGGGGCTAGCGGCACCCCTCCACTTT	CSARGLAAPLHF
NA	14	NA	TRBJ2-5	TRBV5-1	TGCGCCAGCAGCAGGACAAGTCCATCAGAGACCCAGTACTTC	CASSRTSPSETQYF
NA	14	NA	TRBJ2-2	TRBV28	TGTGCCAGCAGTGAGTCAGGGAGCCCCGGGGAGCTGTTTTTT	CASSESGSPGELFF
NA	15	TRBD1	TRBJ2-2	TRBV24-1	TGTGCCACCAGTGATTCCCGGGACAGGGCCGGGGAGCTGTTTTTT	CATSDSRDRAGELFF
few	15	TRBD2	TRBJ2-7	TRBV7-2	TGTGCCAGCAGCAAAGCCGGGACTAGCGGCTACGAGCAGTACTTC	CASSKAGTSGYEQYF
few	11	NA	TRBJ1-2	TRBV29-1	TGCAGCGCCCAATGGGGGGATGGCTACACCTTC	CSAQWGDGYTF
many	13	NA	TRBJ2-1	TRBV5-1	TGCGCCAGCAGCTTTTCAGGGCAGAATGAGCAGTTCTTC	CASSFSGQNEQFF
many	12	NA	TRBJ2-1	TRBV12-3/TRBV12-4	TGTGCCAGCACCACCCCTTTGCGTGAGCAGTTCTTC	CASTTPLREQFF
many	11	NA	TRBJ2-5	TRBV28	TGTGCCAGCGAGGGTCAAGAGACCCAGTACTTC	CASEGQETQYF
many	13	NA	TRBJ2-1	TRBV5-1	TGCGCCAGCAGCTTGATAGGTAGCAATGAGCAGTTCTTC	CASSLIGSNEQFF
few	18	TRBD2	TRBJ2-1	TRBV20-1	TGCAGTGCTAGAAAGTTGCTAGCGGGAGGCCCCTCCTACAATGAGCAGTTCTTC	CSARKLLAGGPSYNEQFF
NA	15	NA	TRBJ1-1	TRBV11-2	TGTGCCAGCTCCCGGCCCCCAGGCATGAACACTGAAGCTTTCTTT	CASSRPPGMNTEAFF
many	12	NA	TRBJ1-1	TRBV12-3/TRBV12-4	TGTGCCAGCAGTTTATACAACACTGAAGCTTTCTTT	CASSLYNTEAFF
many	12	NA	TRBJ1-2	TRBV25-1	TGTGCCAGCAGGGGTTTTAACTATGGCTACACCTTC	CASRGFNYGYTF
many	16	NA	TRBJ2-3	TRBV7-3	TGTGCCAGCAGCTTAAGGGGAGACACTCGCACAGATACGCAGTATTTT	CASSLRGDTRTDTQYF
many	13	TRBD1	TRBJ2-1	TRBV25-1	TGTGCCAGCAGTGTCGCAGGGGGTAATGAGCAGTTCTTC	CASSVAGGNEQFF
NA	12	NA	TRBJ1-1	TRBV10-3	TGTGCCATCAGTGAGGGAGAGGGGGGAGCTTTCTTT	CAISEGEGGAFF
many	15	NA	TRBJ1-4	TRBV12-3/TRBV12-4	TGTGCCAGCAGTCCCCGGGGCAGCCCTAATGAAAAACTGTTTTTT	CASSPRGSPNEKLFF
few	17	TRBD2	TRBJ2-2	TRBV24-1	TGTGCCACCAGTGATTTGTGGCCTAGCGGCGACACCGGGGAGCTGTTTTTT	CATSDLWPSGDTGELFF
many	16	TRBD1	TRBJ1-5	TRBV24-1	TGTGCCACCAGTGAGGGGGGACAGGGGGCATTTCAGCCCCAGCATTTT	CATSEGGQGAFQPQHF
NA	14	NA	TRBJ2-6	TRBV7-3	TGTGCCAGCAGCTTACAGTCTGGGGCCAACGTCCTGACTTTC	CASSLQSGANVLTF
many	16	NA	TRBJ2-2	TRBV5-1	TGCGCCAGCAGCTTGTGGATAGAAGTTCCGGCCGGGGAGCTGTTTTTT	CASSLWIEVPAGELFF
NA	17	TRBD1	TRBJ1-3	TRBV6-1	TGTGCCAGCAGCCAATTCGGACAGGCGAGCTCTGGAAACACCATATATTTT	CASSQFGQASSGNTIYF
many	16	NA	TRBJ1-6	TRBV6-5	TGTGCCAGCAGTTACTCGGGAGGGTTCGGTAATTCACCCCTCCACTTT	CASSYSGGFGNSPLHF
few	14	TRBD2	TRBJ2-2	TRBV29-1	TGCAGCGTGGGACTAGTTAGGGGCACCGGGGAGCTGTTTTTT	CSVGLVRGTGELFF
many	12	TRBD1	TRBJ1-1	TRBV5-1	TGCGCCAGCAGCGTAGACAGGGAGGCAGCTTTCTTT	CASSVDREAAFF
few	14	TRBD1	TRBJ2-5	TRBV6-1	TGTGCCAGCGCGGGACAGGGTTTGAGCGAGACCCAGTACTTC	CASAGQGLSETQYF
few	15	NA	TRBJ2-3	TRBV6-1	TGTGCCAGCGGAGGGCGGGGCCGTAGCACAGATACGCAGTATTTT	CASGGRGRSTDTQYF
few	10	NA	TRBJ2-1	TRBV2	TGTGCCAGCAGTGTCCGTGAGCAGTTCTTC	CASSVREQFF
many	16	TRBD1	TRBJ1-4	TRBV7-9	TGTGCCAGCAGCTCCCTTCCGACAGGGGTGGCTGAAAAACTGTTTTTT	CASSSLPTGVAEKLFF
many	16	NA	TRBJ1-2	TRBV5-1	TGCGCCAGCAGCTTGGATATTGGGGTAGCTAACTATGGCTACACCTTC	CASSLDIGVANYGYTF
few	13	NA	TRBJ1-4	TRBV10-3	TGTGCCATCAGTGAAGGGGGGGGAGAAAAACTGTTTTTT	CAISEGGGEKLFF
NA	13	NA	TRBJ1-2	TRBV12-3/TRBV12-4	TGTGCCAGCAGTTTGCGGGGGTCTGATGGCTACACCTTC	CASSLRGSDGYTF
few	15	NA	TRBJ2-7	TRBV12-3/TRBV12-4	TGTGCCAGCGATCTGGCGGACCCAACCTCCTACGAGCAGTACTTC	CASDLADPTSYEQYF
many	12	NA	TRBJ2-7	TRBV12-3/TRBV12-4	TGTGCCAGCAGTCCGGGGAGCTACGAGCAGTACTTC	CASSPGSYEQYF
few	17	TRBD2	TRBJ2-5	TRBV4-1	TGCGCCAGCAGCCAAGGTCCTAGCGGGGGGTACCAAGAGACCCAGTACTTC	CASSQGPSGGYQETQYF